A selection of T cell receptor beta chains follows, all from one sample in a study of blood T cell repertoires in COVID-19. Sequencing was performed with immunoSEQ multiplex PCR; in TCRdb, only in-frame clones are kept and a portion is missing. The sample carries about 270,000 clones, 70% to 90% recorded once. Input material: PBMCs or T cells enriched from blood (not recorded which). Receptors originate from a woman between 25 and 40 years old with acute COVID-19. Both conserved end residues are part of each CDR3. The D gene is left open where the match is weak. Rows give clone size only sometimes, using once, few, many, or a class for an expanded clone.

TRBV5-4,TRBJ2-5,few,TRBD2,TGTGCCAGCAGCAAGGACATTGCGGGAGTAAGAGAGACCCAGTACTTC,CASSKDIAGVRETQYF
TRBV3-1/TRBV3-2,TRBJ1-5,.,.,TGTGCCAGCAGCCAAGGGGAGGCAGGGCTCAATCAGCCCCAGCATTTT,CASSQGEAGLNQPQHF
TRBV2,TRBJ2-2,.,.,TGTGCCAGCAGCCTGCTAGTGGGCGGGAACGGCGGGGAGCTGTTTTTT,CASSLLVGGNGGELFF
TRBV5-8,TRBJ2-1,.,TRBD2,TGTGCCAGCAAGGGAGGGAGGAACAATGAGCAGTTCTTC,CASKGGRNNEQFF
TRBV6-2/TRBV6-3,TRBJ2-3,.,TRBD2,TGTGCCAGCAGCCCCGGGACTATTAGAGCGGATACGCAGTATTTT,CASSPGTIRADTQYF
TRBV5-1,TRBJ2-3,.,.,TGCGCCAGCAGCTTACTATCGGGACAAGCCACAGATACGCAGTATTTT,CASSLLSGQATDTQYF
TRBV6-5,TRBJ2-7,.,TRBD1,TGTGCCAGCAGTTACTCTCGGCGACAGGGCCACGAGCAGTACTTC,CASSYSRRQGHEQYF
TRBV28,TRBJ2-3,.,TRBD2,TGTGCCAGCAGTCTAGCGGGAGGCCCTTCAGATACGCAGTATTTT,CASSLAGGPSDTQYF
TRBV21-1,TRBJ2-7,.,.,TGTGCCAGCAGCAAATGGCAGGACTTCCCCTACGAGCAGTACTTC,CASSKWQDFPYEQYF
TRBV3-1/TRBV3-2,TRBJ1-1,.,.,TGTGCCAGCAGCCAAGGAACAGCACTTGAAGCTTTCTTT,CASSQGTALEAFF
TRBV19,TRBJ2-3,.,TRBD2,TGTGCCAGTAGTAGACTAGCGGTGAGCACAGATACGCAGTATTTT,CASSRLAVSTDTQYF
TRBV7-9,TRBJ1-5,.,.,TGTGCCAGCAGCAGGGACGGGAATCAGCCCCAGCATTTT,CASSRDGNQPQHF
TRBV19,TRBJ2-5,.,.,TGTGCCAGTAGTAACCCCGGGGGAGAGACCCAGTACTTC,CASSNPGGETQYF
TRBV7-9,TRBJ2-3,.,.,TGTGCCAGCAGCTTAGTCGGCACAGATACGCAGTATTTT,CASSLVGTDTQYF
TRBV7-9,TRBJ2-5,few,.,TGTGCCAGCAGCTTAGTTTCCCCCCGCGAGGAGACCCAGTACTTC,CASSLVSPREETQYF